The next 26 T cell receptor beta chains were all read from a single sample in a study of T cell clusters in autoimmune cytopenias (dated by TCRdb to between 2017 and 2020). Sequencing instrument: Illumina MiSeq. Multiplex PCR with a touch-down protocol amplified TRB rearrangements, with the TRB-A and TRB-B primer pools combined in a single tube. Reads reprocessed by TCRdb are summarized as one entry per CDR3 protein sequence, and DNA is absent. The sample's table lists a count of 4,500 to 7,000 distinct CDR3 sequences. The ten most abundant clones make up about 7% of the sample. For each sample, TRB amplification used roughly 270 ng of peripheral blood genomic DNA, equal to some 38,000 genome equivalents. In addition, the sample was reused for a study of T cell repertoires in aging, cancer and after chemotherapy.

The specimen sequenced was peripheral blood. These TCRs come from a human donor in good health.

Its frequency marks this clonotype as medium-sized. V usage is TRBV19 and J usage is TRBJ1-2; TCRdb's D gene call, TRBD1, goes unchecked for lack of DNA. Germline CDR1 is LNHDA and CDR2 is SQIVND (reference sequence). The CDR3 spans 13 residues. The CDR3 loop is CASTIRGNYGYTF.

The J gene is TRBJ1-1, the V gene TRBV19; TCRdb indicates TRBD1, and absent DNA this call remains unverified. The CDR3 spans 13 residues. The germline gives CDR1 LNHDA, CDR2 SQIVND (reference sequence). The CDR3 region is CASWTGARTEAFF.

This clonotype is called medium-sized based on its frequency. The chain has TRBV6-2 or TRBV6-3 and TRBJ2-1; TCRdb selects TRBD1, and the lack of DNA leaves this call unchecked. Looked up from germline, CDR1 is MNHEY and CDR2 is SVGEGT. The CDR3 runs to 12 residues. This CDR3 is CASSSGAGEQFF.

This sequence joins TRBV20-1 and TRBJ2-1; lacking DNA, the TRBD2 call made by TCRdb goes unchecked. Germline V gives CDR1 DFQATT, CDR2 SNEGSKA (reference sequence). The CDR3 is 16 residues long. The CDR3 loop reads CSARGGLAESYNEQFF.

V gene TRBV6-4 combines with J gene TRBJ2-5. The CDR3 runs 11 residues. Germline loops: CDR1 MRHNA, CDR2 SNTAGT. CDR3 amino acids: CASSNGETQYF.

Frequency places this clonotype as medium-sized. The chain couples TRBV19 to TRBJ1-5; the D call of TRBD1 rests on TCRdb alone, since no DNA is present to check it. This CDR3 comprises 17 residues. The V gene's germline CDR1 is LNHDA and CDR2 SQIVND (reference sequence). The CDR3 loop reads CASSPDRARYSNQPQHF.

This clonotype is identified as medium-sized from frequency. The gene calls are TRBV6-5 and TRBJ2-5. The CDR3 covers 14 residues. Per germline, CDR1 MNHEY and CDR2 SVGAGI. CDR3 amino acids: CASSYSIGRETQYF.

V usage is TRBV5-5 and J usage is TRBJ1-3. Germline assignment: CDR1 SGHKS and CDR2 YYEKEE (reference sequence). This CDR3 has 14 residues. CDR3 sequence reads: CASSLDRGGNTIYF.

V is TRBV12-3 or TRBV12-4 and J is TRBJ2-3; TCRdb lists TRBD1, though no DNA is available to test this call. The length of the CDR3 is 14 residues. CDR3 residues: CASSLEQGVDTQYF.

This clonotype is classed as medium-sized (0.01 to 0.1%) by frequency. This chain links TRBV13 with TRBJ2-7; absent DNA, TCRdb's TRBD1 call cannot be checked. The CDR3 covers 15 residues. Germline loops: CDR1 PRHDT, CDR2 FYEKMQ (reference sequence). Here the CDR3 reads CASSLTGTGWDEQYF. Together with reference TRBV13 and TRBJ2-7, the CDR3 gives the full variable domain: AAGVIQSPRHLIKEKRETATLKCYPIPRHDTVYWYQQGPGQDPQFLISFYEKMQSDKGSIPDRFSAQQFSDYHSELNMSSLELGDSALYFCASSLTGTGWDEQYFGPGTRLTVT.

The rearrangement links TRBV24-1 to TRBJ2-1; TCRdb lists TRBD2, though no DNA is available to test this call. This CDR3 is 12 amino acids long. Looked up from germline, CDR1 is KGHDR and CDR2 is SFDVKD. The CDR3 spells CATKGLAGEQFF.

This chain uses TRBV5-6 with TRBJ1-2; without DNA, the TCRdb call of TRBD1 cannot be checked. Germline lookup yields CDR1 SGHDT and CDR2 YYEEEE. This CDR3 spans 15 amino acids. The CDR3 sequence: CASSPGTGLNYGYTF.

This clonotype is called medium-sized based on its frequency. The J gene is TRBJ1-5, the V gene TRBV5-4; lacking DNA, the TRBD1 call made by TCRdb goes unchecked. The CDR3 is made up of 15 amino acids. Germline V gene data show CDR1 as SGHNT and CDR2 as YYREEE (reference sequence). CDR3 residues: CASSLGAGANQPQHF.

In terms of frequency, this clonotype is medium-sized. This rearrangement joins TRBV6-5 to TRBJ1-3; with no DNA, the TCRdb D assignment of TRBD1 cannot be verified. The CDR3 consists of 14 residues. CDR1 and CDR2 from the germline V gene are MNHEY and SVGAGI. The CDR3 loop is CASRKQGTGNTIYF.

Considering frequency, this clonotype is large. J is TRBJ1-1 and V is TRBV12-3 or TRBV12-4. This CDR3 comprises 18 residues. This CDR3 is CASSLYRGGHVLNTEAFF.

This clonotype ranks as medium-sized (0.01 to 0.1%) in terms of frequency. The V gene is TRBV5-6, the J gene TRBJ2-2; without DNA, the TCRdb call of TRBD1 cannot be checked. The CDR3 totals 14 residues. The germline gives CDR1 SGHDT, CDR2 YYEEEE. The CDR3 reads CASSMRRAGWELFF.

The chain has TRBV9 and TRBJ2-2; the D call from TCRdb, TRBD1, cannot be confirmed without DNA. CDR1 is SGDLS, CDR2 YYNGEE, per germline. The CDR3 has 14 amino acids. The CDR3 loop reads CASSAGTGGGELFF.

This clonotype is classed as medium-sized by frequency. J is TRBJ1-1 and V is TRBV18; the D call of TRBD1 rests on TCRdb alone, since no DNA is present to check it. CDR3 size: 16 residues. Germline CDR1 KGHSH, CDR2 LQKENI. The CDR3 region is CASSPPSGTGNTEAFF.

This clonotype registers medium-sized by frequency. This CDR3 is CASSRPWGRNEQFF. J is TRBJ2-1 and V is TRBV7-2; TCRdb's D call, TRBD1, is unchecked because there is no DNA. CDR1 is SGHTA, CDR2 FQGNSA, per germline. There are 14 residues in the CDR3.

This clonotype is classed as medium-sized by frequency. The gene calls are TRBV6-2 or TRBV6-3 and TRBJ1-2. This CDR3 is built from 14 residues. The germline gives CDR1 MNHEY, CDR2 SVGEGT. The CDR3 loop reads CASSYSITAYGYTF.

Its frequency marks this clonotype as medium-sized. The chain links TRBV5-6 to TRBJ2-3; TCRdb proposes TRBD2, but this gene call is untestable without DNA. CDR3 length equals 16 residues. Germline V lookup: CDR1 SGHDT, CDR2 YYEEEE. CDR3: CASSFSAGWGTDTQYF.

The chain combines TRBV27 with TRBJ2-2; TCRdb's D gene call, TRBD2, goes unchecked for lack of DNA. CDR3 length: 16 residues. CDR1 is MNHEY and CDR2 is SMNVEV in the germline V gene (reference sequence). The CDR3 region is CASSLSGGSMGGELFF.

CDR3 sequence reads: CASRPNTGELFF. The V and J genes are TRBV5-1 and TRBJ2-2. Germline values: CDR1 SGHRS, CDR2 YFSETQ. The CDR3 runs to 12 residues. Using reference TRBV5-1 and TRBJ2-2 for the parts outside the CDR3, the full variable domain is KAGVTQTPRYLIKTRGQQVTLSCSPISGHRSVSWYQQTPGQGLQFLFEYFSETQRNKGNFPGRFSGRQFSNSRSEMNVSTLELGDSALYLCASRPNTGELFFGEGSRLTVL.

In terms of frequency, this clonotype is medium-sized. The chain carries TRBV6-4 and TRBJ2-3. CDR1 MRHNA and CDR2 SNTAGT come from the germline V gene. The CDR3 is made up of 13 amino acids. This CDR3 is CASSTSSTDTQYF.

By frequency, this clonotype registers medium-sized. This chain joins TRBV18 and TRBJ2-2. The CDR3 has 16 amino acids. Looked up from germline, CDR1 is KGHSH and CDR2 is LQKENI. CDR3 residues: CASSPQGVENTGELFF.

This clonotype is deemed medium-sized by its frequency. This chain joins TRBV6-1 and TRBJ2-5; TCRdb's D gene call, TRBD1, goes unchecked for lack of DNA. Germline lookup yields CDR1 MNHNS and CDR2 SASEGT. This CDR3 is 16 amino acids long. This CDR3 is CASSEVSGGGGETQYF.